This T cell receptor (beta chain) derives from a study of T cell changes during pregnancy in multiple sclerosis. Libraries were prepared by immunoSEQ multiplex PCR; TCRdb keeps only in-frame clonotypes and omits some of them. Found here are over 50,000 clones, 92% of them singletons; the top ten hold roughly 2.2%. Germline V gene lookup returns CDR1 SGHAT and CDR2 FQNNGV. V gave up 3 bases and J gave up 0 bases; unmatched junction bases: 3. CDR3 length: 15 residues. Material: peripheral blood, obtained in the first trimester of pregnancy. The origin of this receptor is a female donor with multiple sclerosis, enrolled in a pregnancy study. This rearrangement joins TRBV11-2 to TRBJ2-3, with 7 bases matching TRBD1. The CDR3, as DNA: TGTGCCAGCAGCTTGGGACAGATTAGCACAGATACGCAGTATTTT. It is translated as CASSLGQISTDTQYF.